Below, 20 T cell receptor beta chains from the same sample are listed, as sequenced in a study of post-analysis software for immune sequencing data. Findings and caveats of the study: Higher frequency in patients than in controls was seen for roughly five TRBV segments, with TRBV5-6, TRBV5-1 and TRBV20-1 among them.

Their antigens remain unidentified. TCR beta cDNA libraries included unique molecular identifiers. A single record per CDR3 protein comes from TCRdb applying MiXCR to the PCR reads. Of approximately 660,000 distinct CDR3 sequences listed, roughly three fifths are singletons. The sequenced material came from blood. The origin of the receptors is a girl aged 2 to 10 with multiple sclerosis.

The chain employs TRBV15 and TRBJ2-5; no definite D call. V was cut by 1 base and J by 5 bases, with 5 bases left in between. The germline gives CDR1 LNHNV, CDR2 YYDKDF (reference sequence). The CDR3 is 12 amino acids. This CDR3 is CATSRALETQYF. CDR3 sequence (DNA): TGTGCCACCAGCAGAGCTCTGGAGACCCAGTACTTC.

This clonotype was seen a handful of times. This chain joins TRBV6-5 and TRBJ2-3; D is ambiguous. This CDR3 region has 13 residues. Germline V lookup: CDR1 MNHEY, CDR2 SVGAGI. Trimming removed 5 bases at V and 0 bases at J, with 6 bases between. The CDR3 region has the DNA TGTGCCAGCAGTCAGGACAGCACAGATACGCAGTATTTT. Translating gives CASSQDSTDTQYF.

The V and J genes are TRBV6-5 and TRBJ2-1; TRBD2 aligns across 11 bases. The junction had 17 bases not matched to a gene; V was cut back by 0 bases and J by 4 bases. CDR3 length: 21 amino acids. The germline V gene encodes CDR1 MNHEY and CDR2 SVGAGI. The CDR3 here is CASSYSMDSGGGSGGYNEQFF. The CDR3 DNA follows: TGTGCCAGCAGTTACTCGATGGATAGCGGGGGGGGCTCAGGAGGGTACAATGAGCAGTTCTTC.

The chain uses TRBV7-2 and TRBJ1-2; possible D gene TRBD1, 5 bases. In germline, CDR1 is SGHTA, CDR2 FQGNSA. V was shortened by 2 bases and J by 2 bases, with 12 bases between the two germline ends. The CDR3 has 15 residues. The CDR3 protein is CASSLFAGTNYGYTF. CDR3 DNA sequence: TGTGCCAGCAGCTTATTTGCCGGGACCAACTATGGCTACACCTTC.

This clonotype has only a few counts. The chain carries TRBV12-3 or TRBV12-4 and TRBJ2-7; 8 positions agree with TRBD1. The CDR3 totals 14 residues. The V segment lost 3 bases and the J segment 2 bases; nucleotides outside the gene matches: 3. CDR3 DNA: TGTGCCAGCAGTTTTTGGGACAGGCCCTACGAGCAGTACTTC. Protein: CASSFWDRPYEQYF.

The V and J genes are TRBV6-5 and TRBJ1-1; no definite D call. This CDR3 has 15 residues. Germline V gene sequence: CDR1 MNHEY, CDR2 SVGAGI. The V and J ends lost 2 bases and 1 base respectively, with 11 bases between them. The CDR3: CASSYEARQNTEAFF. The CDR3 DNA reads as TGTGCCAGCAGTTACGAGGCACGCCAGAACACTGAAGCTTTCTTT.

The chain joins TRBV28 to TRBJ2-7; D is undetermined. Trimming cost V 3 bases and J 6 bases, with 12 bases left between them. The CDR3 runs to 13 residues. CDR1 MDHEN and CDR2 SYDVKM come from the germline V gene. The CDR3 nucleotides are TGTGCCAGCAGTTTGGCATTCAGGAGCGAGCAGTACTTC. Protein: CASSLAFRSEQYF. The full variable domain, completed using reference TRBV28 and TRBJ2-7, is DVKVTQSSRYLVKRTGEKVFLECVQDMDHENMFWYRQDPGLGLRLIYFSYDVKMKEKGDIPEGYSVSREKKERFSLILESASTNQTSMYLCASSLAFRSEQYFGPGTRLTVT.

Only a few counts were recorded for this clonotype. This chain links TRBV7-9 with TRBJ2-7; 10 nucleotides match TRBD2. CDR1 is SEHNR and CDR2 is FQNEAQ in the germline V gene (reference sequence). J was trimmed by 5 bases and V by 5 bases; bases with no gene match: 9. The CDR3 loop spans 15 amino acids. The CDR3 sequence: CASSRSGTSAHEQYF. In DNA, the CDR3 is TGTGCCAGCAGCCGCAGCGGGACTAGCGCCCACGAGCAGTACTTC.

The gene calls are TRBV12-3 or TRBV12-4 and TRBJ2-1; D may be TRBD1 (6 bases). V was shortened by 8 bases and J by 7 bases, with 18 bases between the two germline ends. The length of the CDR3 is 14 residues. CDR3 sequence reads: CASYKRGNPNEQFF. CDR3 sequence (DNA): TGTGCCAGCTACAAGAGGGGGAATCCAAATGAGCAGTTCTTC.

The CDR3 nucleotides read TGCAGTGCTAGAGAAACTAGCGGTAGCACAGATACGCAGTATTTT. Encoded protein: CSARETSGSTDTQYF. The chain recombines TRBV20-1 with TRBJ2-3, with 8 bases lining up with TRBD2. CDR3 length: 15 residues. V lost 0 bases and J lost 0; bases outside the gene matches: 2. CDR1 is DFQATT, CDR2 SNEGSKA, per germline (reference sequence).

This clonotype was seen only a few times. The chain recombines TRBV2 with TRBJ2-1; 7 nucleotides agree with TRBD1. The length of the CDR3 is 13 residues. With 7 bases clipped from V and 6 bases from J, the junction kept 6 bases outside the gene matches. CDR1 and CDR2 (germline): SNHLY, FYNNEI. In DNA form, the CDR3 reads TGTGCCAGCAATTGGGACAGTTCCAATGAGCAGTTCTTC. Amino acids: CASNWDSSNEQFF. Using reference TRBV2 and TRBJ2-1 for the parts outside the CDR3, the full variable domain is EPEVTQTPSHQVTQMGQEVILRCVPISNHLYFYWYRQILGQKVEFLVSFYNNEISEKSEIFDDQFSVERPDGSNFTLKIRSTKLEDSAMYFCASNWDSSNEQFFGPGTRLTVL.

The chain combines TRBV7-9 with TRBJ2-3, with D perhaps matching TRBD1 (7 bases). The CDR3 contains 16 residues. The germline V gene encodes CDR1 SEHNR and CDR2 FQNEAQ (reference sequence). The V gene lost 5 bases and the J gene lost 2 bases, with 17 bases spanning the gap. The CDR3 reads CASSPDYRGPTDTQYF. As DNA, the CDR3 is TGTGCCAGCAGCCCGGACTACAGGGGCCCCACAGATACGCAGTATTTT.

This clonotype was found a few times. A junction end diverges from the germline sequence, so it may reflect a read error. The rearrangement links TRBV7-2 to TRBJ2-7; D gene ambiguous. The J call could be wrong; TRBJ2-4 is a better fit for the DNA end. Per the germline V gene, CDR1 is SGHTA and CDR2 is FQGNSA. The CDR3 spans 15 residues. The CDR3 sequence: CASSLSVEAKSIQYF. CDR3 coding DNA: TGTGCCAGCAGCTTAAGCGTAGAAGCCAAAAGCATTCAGTACTTC.

The rearrangement links TRBV7-3 to TRBJ2-5; D remains ambiguous. V lost 5 bases, J lost 4 bases, and 14 bases lay in between. Germline loops: CDR1 SGHTA, CDR2 FQGTGA. CDR3 length: 14 residues. In DNA form, the CDR3 reads TGTGCCAGCAGCCCCTCCGGGCCAGGAGAGACCCAGTACTTC. Translation gives CASSPSGPGETQYF.

V is TRBV29-1 and J is TRBJ1-2; tentatively, D is TRBD1 (6 bases). Trimming took off 6 bases at V and 5 bases at J, with 13 bases between the two ends. Looked up from germline, CDR1 is SQVTM and CDR2 is ANQGSEA. This CDR3 contains 12 residues. The CDR3 region is CSVQQGVYGYTF. CDR3 DNA sequence: TGCAGCGTCCAACAGGGTGTGTATGGCTACACCTTC.

This chain joins TRBV7-9 and TRBJ2-3, with 8 positions matching TRBD2. V lost 11 bases, J lost 6 bases, and 19 bases stayed unmatched. Germline V gives CDR1 SEHNR, CDR2 FQNEAQ (reference sequence). The CDR3 spans 16 residues. The CDR3 sequence is CALLAGGVLLEDTQYF. The CDR3 DNA reads as TGTGCCTTACTAGCCGGGGGGGTCCTCCTTGAGGATACGCAGTATTTT.

In its sample, this clonotype was seen a few times. V gene TRBV4-3 combines with J gene TRBJ1-1; no firm D call. Trimming took 0 bases from V and 4 from J, leaving 15 bases between them. Germline CDR1 is LGHNA and CDR2 is YSLEER. The CDR3 has 16 amino acids. CDR3 residues: CASSQDTWVFGTEAFF. The CDR3 nucleotides are TGCGCCAGCAGCCAAGATACATGGGTGTTTGGCACTGAAGCTTTCTTT.

This rearrangement joins TRBV12-3 or TRBV12-4 to TRBJ1-2; the D gene is possibly TRBD1 (5 bases). CDR3 size: 13 residues. Deletions cut 3 bases from V and 6 bases from J, with 11 bases between. The CDR3 spells CASSFRGYDGYTF. DNA of the CDR3: TGTGCCAGCAGTTTTCGGGGGTACGATGGCTACACCTTC.

This rearrangement joins TRBV11-2 to TRBJ2-7; 8 bases are shared with TRBD1. CDR3 length equals 15 residues. V trimming: 6 bases; J trimming: 1 base; junction bases outside the gene matches: 8. CDR1 SGHAT and CDR2 FQNNGV come from the germline V gene. CDR3 DNA sequence: TGTGCCAGCAGATCGCACAGGGGGAAGTCCTACGAGCAGTACTTC. Translated: CASRSHRGKSYEQYF.

The chain has TRBV11-2 and TRBJ2-7, with TRBD2 matching over 8 bases. CDR3 size: 18 residues. Germline trimming cut 0 bases from V and 0 bases from J; bases unmatched to any gene: 10. CDR1 is SGHAT, CDR2 FQNNGV, per germline. Written as DNA, the CDR3 is TGTGCCAGCAGCTTAGATCCCCCTTACAGCGGGGGCTCCTACGAGCAGTACTTC. This codes for CASSLDPPYSGGSYEQYF.